A selection of T cell receptor beta chains follows, all from one sample in a study of a mutant IDH1 vaccine in newly diagnosed glioma. No antigen has been assigned to these receptors. Sequencing used immunoSEQ multiplex PCR; TCRdb keeps in-frame clones, though not all of them. The profile covers tens of thousands of clones, with about 80% appearing a single time and 6% to 6.5% taken by the ten largest. The starting material was PBMCs, obtained from a glioma patient whose treatment included an IDH1 peptide vaccine. These receptors all come from a man aged 35-49 years with glioma. Both conserved end residues are trimmed from each CDR3. Fields, in order: D gene, J gene, V gene, CDR3 protein. The D gene is left open where the match is weak.

.	TRBJ1-5	TRBV4-1	ASSQDGSGNQPQH
.	TRBJ1-1	TRBV5-5	ASSLAGFEAF
TRBD1	TRBJ2-7	TRBV11-2	ASSSRQGNNEQY
TRBD2	TRBJ2-7	TRBV10-2	ASSRTSGAQEQY
TRBD1	TRBJ2-3	TRBV6-6	ASSPGTGYTDTQY
TRBD2	TRBJ2-5	TRBV7-8	ASSFASGTSGVQY
TRBD1	TRBJ2-7	TRBV12-5	ASGLGQGFKNEQY
.	TRBJ2-7	TRBV6-6	ASSPGDLRDYEQY
TRBD1	TRBJ2-7	TRBV10-3	STSGTGDNEQY
.	TRBJ1-2	TRBV4-1	ASSQLQDVGYGYT
TRBD2	TRBJ2-3	TRBV7-6	ASSLAAGDTDTQY
.	TRBJ1-2	TRBV5-5	ASSLGAPLGSYGYT
.	TRBJ1-6	TRBV2	ASSPNRNHNSPLH
.	TRBJ1-1	TRBV6-1	ASSGGHMNTEAF
.	TRBJ1-1	TRBV6-5	ASSYSFLKETEAF
.	TRBJ1-5	TRBV7-9	ASSLAVGDYSNQPQH
.	TRBJ1-5	TRBV6-1	ASSDPGLGQPQH
.	TRBJ1-1	TRBV7-9	ASTRLVGGSEAF
.	TRBJ1-2	TRBV5-3	ARSLPPYGYT